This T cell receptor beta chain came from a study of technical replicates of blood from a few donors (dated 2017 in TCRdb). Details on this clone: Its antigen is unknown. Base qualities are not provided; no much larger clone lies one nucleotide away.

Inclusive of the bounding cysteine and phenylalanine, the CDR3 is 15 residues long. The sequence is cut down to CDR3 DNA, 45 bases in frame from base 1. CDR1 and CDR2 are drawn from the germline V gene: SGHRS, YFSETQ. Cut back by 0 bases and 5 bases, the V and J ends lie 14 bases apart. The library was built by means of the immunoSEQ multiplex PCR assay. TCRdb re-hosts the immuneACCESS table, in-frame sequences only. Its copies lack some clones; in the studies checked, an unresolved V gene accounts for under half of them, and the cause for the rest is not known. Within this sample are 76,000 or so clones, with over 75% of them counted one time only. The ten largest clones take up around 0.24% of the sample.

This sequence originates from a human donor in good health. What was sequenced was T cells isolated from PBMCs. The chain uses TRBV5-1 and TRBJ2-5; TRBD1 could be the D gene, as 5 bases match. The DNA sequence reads TGCGCCAGCAGCTTGGTCGACAGCGTCGGGGAGACCCAGTACTTC. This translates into CASSLVDSVGETQYF.